This T cell receptor (beta chain) was retrieved from a study of T cell responses to AZD1222 COVID-19 vaccine. Per germline, CDR1 LGHNA and CDR2 YNFKEQ. CDR3 length equals 19 residues. Trimming at V came to 4 bases and at J to 0 bases, leaving 15 bases not matched to a gene. The table came from immunoSEQ multiplex PCR; TCRdb's copy has only in-frame clones and leaves some out. The data hold about 140,000 clones, with about 86% observed a single time. This sequence joins TRBV4-2 and TRBJ2-7; 10 nucleotides match TRBD2. The material sequenced was peripheral blood, taken on day 0 of AZD1222 vaccination. The TCR sequence derives from an adult in good health. The CDR3 DNA follows: TGTGCCAGCAGCCTCCAGCAGCCAACGAGGACTAGCGGCTCCTACGAGCAGTACTTC. It is translated as CASSLQQPTRTSGSYEQYF.